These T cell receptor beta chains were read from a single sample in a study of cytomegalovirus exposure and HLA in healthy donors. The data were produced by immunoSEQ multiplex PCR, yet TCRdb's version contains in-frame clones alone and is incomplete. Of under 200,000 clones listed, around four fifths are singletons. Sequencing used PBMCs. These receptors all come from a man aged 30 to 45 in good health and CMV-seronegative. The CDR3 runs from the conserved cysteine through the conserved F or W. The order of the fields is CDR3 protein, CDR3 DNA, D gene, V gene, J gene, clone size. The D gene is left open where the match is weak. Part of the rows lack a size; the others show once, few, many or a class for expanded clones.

CASRLGTGGREKLFF	TGTGCCAGCAGGTTAGGGACAGGGGGCCGGGAAAAACTGTTTTTT	TRBD1	TRBV25-1	TRBJ1-4	NA
CASSLSIRGETQYF	TGTGCCAGCAGTTTATCGATCAGGGGAGAGACCCAGTACTTC	NA	TRBV27	TRBJ2-5	NA
CASSPRTVTGNTIYF	TGTGCCAGCTCACCCCGGACAGTTACTGGAAACACCATATATTTT	NA	TRBV18	TRBJ1-3	NA
CASSLVSRGEYEQYF	TGTGCCAGCAGCTTAGTTAGCAGGGGAGAGTACGAGCAGTACTTC	NA	TRBV7-2	TRBJ2-7	NA
CASSYSGQGWYNEQFF	TGTGCCAGCAGTTATTCAGGACAGGGGTGGTACAATGAGCAGTTCTTC	TRBD1	TRBV6-5	TRBJ2-1	NA
CASSFGLAVTTETQYF	TGTGCCAGCAGTTTCGGACTAGCGGTGACAACGGAGACCCAGTACTTC	TRBD2	TRBV28	TRBJ2-5	NA
CASSMSDTGELFF	TGTGCCAGTAGTATGTCAGACACCGGGGAGCTGTTTTTT	NA	TRBV19	TRBJ2-2	NA
CASSLYRGNQPQHF	TGTGCCAGCAGCTTATACAGGGGCAATCAGCCCCAGCATTTT	NA	TRBV7-8	TRBJ1-5	NA
CASSPTSGGTDTQYF	TGTGCCAGCAGCCCGACTAGCGGCGGCACAGATACGCAGTATTTT	TRBD2	TRBV9	TRBJ2-3	once
CATSRPLGDRGYNEQFF	TGTGCCACCAGCAGACCGCTAGGGGACAGGGGCTACAATGAGCAGTTCTTC	TRBD1	TRBV15	TRBJ2-1	NA
CASSVRDNEQFF	TGTGCCAGCAGTGTCAGGGACAATGAGCAGTTCTTC	NA	TRBV28	TRBJ2-1	NA
CASSLYASGGQETQYF	TGTGCCAGCAGCTTATACGCTAGCGGGGGCCAAGAGACCCAGTACTTC	TRBD2	TRBV7-9	TRBJ2-5	NA
CATSRGGTMSSGYTF	TGTGCCACCAGCAGAGGGGGGACTATGTCTTCGGGCTACACCTTC	NA	TRBV15	TRBJ1-2	NA
CASTPPTSGDTQYF	TGTGCCAGCACCCCCCCGACCTCGGGAGATACGCAGTATTTT	NA	TRBV6-5	TRBJ2-3	NA
CASSPMTGAQETQYF	TGTGCCAGCTCACCAATGACAGGGGCCCAAGAGACCCAGTACTTC	TRBD1	TRBV18	TRBJ2-5	NA
CSVEEGGWGGETQYF	TGCAGCGTTGAAGAGGGGGGGTGGGGAGGAGAGACCCAGTACTTC	TRBD2	TRBV29-1	TRBJ2-5	few
CATGRRAQETQYF	TGTGCCACTGGGAGAAGGGCCCAAGAGACCCAGTACTTC	NA	TRBV6-6	TRBJ2-5	NA
CASSPGLAAGWSYEQYF	TGTGCCAGCAGCCCCGGACTAGCGGCCGGTTGGTCCTACGAGCAGTACTTC	TRBD2	TRBV7-2	TRBJ2-7	NA
CASSLIQGPLTDTQYF	TGTGCCAGCAGCTTAATACAGGGTCCACTCACAGATACGCAGTATTTT	NA	TRBV7-8	TRBJ2-3	NA
CASSLVSVEPGRGYTF	TGTGCCAGCAGCCTGGTATCGGTAGAGCCGGGGAGAGGCTACACCTTC	NA	TRBV7-3	TRBJ1-2	NA
CASSKRDCTDTQYF	TGTGCCAGCAGCAAGCGGGATTGCACAGATACGCAGTATTTT	NA	TRBV21-1	TRBJ2-3	NA
CASLPDRYNSPLHF	TGTGCCAGCCTCCCGGACAGGTATAATTCACCCCTCCACTTT	TRBD1	TRBV6-1	TRBJ1-6	NA
CASSANLEQYF	TGTGCCAGCAGCGCAAACTTAGAGCAGTACTTC	NA	TRBV7-9	TRBJ2-7	NA
CASRALSGQPQHF	TGTGCCAGCAGGGCCCTCAGTGGCCAGCCCCAGCATTTT	NA	TRBV27	TRBJ1-5	few
CAISDKAGGYEQYF	TGTGCCATCAGTGACAAGGCAGGAGGTTACGAGCAGTACTTC	NA	TRBV10-3	TRBJ2-7	NA
CASSLVAGEDTQYF	TGTGCCAGCAGTTTGGTAGCGGGGGAAGATACGCAGTATTTT	TRBD2	TRBV28	TRBJ2-3	NA
CASNGAGVGQPQHF	TGTGCCAGCAATGGGGCAGGGGTTGGGCAGCCCCAGCATTTT	NA	TRBV6-1	TRBJ1-5	NA
CASSETPLRAGELFF	TGTGCCAGCAGTGAAACCCCTCTGAGGGCCGGGGAGCTGTTTTTT	NA	TRBV2	TRBJ2-2	NA
CASAQGGADTQYF	TGTGCCTCGGCACAGGGTGGGGCAGATACGCAGTATTTT	NA	TRBV7-9	TRBJ2-3	NA
CASSLGTSGGYNEQFF	TGTGCCAGCAGCTTGGGGACTAGCGGGGGGTACAATGAGCAGTTCTTC	TRBD2	TRBV11-2	TRBJ2-1	NA
CASSSRTSSNTQYF	TGTGCCAGTAGTAGCCGAACGAGCTCGAATACGCAGTATTTT	NA	TRBV19	TRBJ2-3	NA
CASSPSGQGNSEAFF	TGTGCCAGCAGTCCGTCGGGACAGGGAAACTCTGAAGCTTTCTTT	TRBD1	TRBV28	TRBJ1-1	NA
CASSLLQETQYF	TGTGCCAGCAGCTTACTCCAAGAGACCCAGTACTTC	NA	TRBV7-3	TRBJ2-5	once
CASSIVTGVTDTQYF	TGTGCCAGTAGTATCGTTACGGGGGTCACAGATACGCAGTATTTT	NA	TRBV19	TRBJ2-3	NA
CASRGLAGEETQYF	TGTGCCAGCCGAGGCCTAGCGGGGGAAGAGACCCAGTACTTC	TRBD2	TRBV7-9	TRBJ2-5	NA
CASSSKRTGNTEAFF	TGTGCCAGCTCATCAAAGAGGACAGGGAACACTGAAGCTTTCTTT	TRBD1	TRBV18	TRBJ1-1	once